This entry concerns a single TCR beta chain. This clone's antigen is unknown. No much larger clone exists at a distance of one base, and base qualities are not known. The immunoSEQ Assay, a bias-controlled multiplex PCR, was used to amplify TCRbeta CDR3 regions from genomic DNA. Per the authors' processing: The number of nucleated cells in each sample was estimated from the amplification of reference gene primers within the assay. Sequence reads were collapsed and filtered to measure the absolute abundance of every unique TCRbeta CDR3 rearrangement. For each sample, productive Simpson clonality was calculated by taking the square root of Simpson's diversity index across productive rearrangements. In its TCRdb copy, this immuneACCESS table keeps in-frame sequences only and misses some clones. Where compared with another copy, unresolved V genes explain less than half of these, and the others have no known cause. That table furnishes V, J and clone size, whereas the DNA furnished D and trimming. The sample table shows 180,000 or so clones, and more than 75% are seen once. Together, the top ten hold around 1.2% of the sample.

In the prospective study, participants were roughly 18 to 89 years old, resided in about two dozen geographic areas of the United States, and were enrolled through a virtual design. In the prospective study, participants were assigned to cohorts based on the clinical history participants reported in a screening survey and a study questionnaire. Mobile phlebotomists in the prospective study collected whole blood, serum and a nasopharyngeal or oropharyngeal swab from every participant. Prospective study participants could optionally give additional blood draws and questionnaires over a 2-month period. Prospective study blood samples were shipped either frozen or at room temperature before DNA extraction. The sample belongs to a study of blood T cell repertoires in COVID-19 (dated by TCRdb to about 2020). Looking at the study overall: Collaborator samples came from the United States, Italy and Spain and covered acute and convalescent phases of COVID-19. The material from the prospective study consisted of cDNA or gDNA derived from T cells, B-cell-depleted T cells, or PBMCs. The dataset comprised deeply sampled blood TCRbeta repertoires from subjects exposed to, actively infected with, or recovered from COVID-19. The repertoires were made available in a free public database intended to serve as a resource for research on the immune response to SARS-CoV-2. Samples were obtained from the ongoing ImmuneRACE study (first 160 participants) and from some 1,200 subjects provided by 6 global collaborators. Sample metadata almost always included a de-identified subject ID, COVID-19 status, age in years and sex. Where available, HLA class I and class II types were taken from metadata supplied by the sample provider and were not determined by assay-based typing.

V is clipped by 4 bases and J by 6 bases, and the sequence between their germline boundaries is 12 bases long. The CDR3 contains 14 residues, cysteine and phenylalanine counted. Only CDR3 DNA is held: 42 bases, read in frame from base 1. CDR1 and CDR2, per the germline V gene, are SNHLY and FYNNEI. Overall study outcomes, separate from this receptor: Clinical and demographic metadata were provided uncurated, with the amount varying by source and participant.

The sequence joins TRBV2 to TRBJ2-2; the best D guess is TRBD2, with 6 bases matching. The sample taken for sequencing was PBMCs or T cells enriched from blood (not recorded which). The receptor comes from a human donor with acute COVID-19. The donor label of this sample is uncertain. The DNA sequence is given as TGTGCCAGCAGTGTGATTGCGGGGTCCGGGGAGCTGTTTTTT. This translates into CASSVIAGSGELFF.